One and the same sample provided the 27 T cell receptor beta chains below, sequenced in a study of T cells in Graves' hyperthyroidism and ophthalmopathy. From RNA transcripts, TCR beta CDR3 regions were amplified. The primer set for the first-round RT-PCR of the TCR CDR3 was HTBI. TCRdb independently ran MiXCR on the multiplex PCR reads; one entry per CDR3 protein. The table lists a few hundred thousand distinct CDR3 sequences, more than 15% of them singletons. Sequenced: blood. All receptors come from a woman aged 18-29 years with Graves' ophthalmopathy.

The rearrangement links TRBV15 to TRBJ1-5, with D possibly TRBD1 on 6 matching bases. This CDR3 comprises 16 residues. The germline V and J ends were trimmed by 0 bases and 5 bases, with 14 bases remaining between them. Germline V gene lookup returns CDR1 LNHNV and CDR2 YYDKDF (reference sequence). The CDR3 sequence is CATSRDSRGRDQPQHF. The CDR3 region has the DNA TGTGCCACCAGCAGAGATAGCAGGGGCCGAGATCAGCCCCAGCATTTT.

A word on this clonotype: A much larger clone differs by one base, so this may be a read error. The chain uses TRBV20-1 and TRBJ2-5; TRBD1 matches 9 bases. The CDR3 contains 16 residues. The germline V gene encodes CDR1 DFQATT and CDR2 SNEGSKA (reference sequence). The CDR3 DNA is TGCAGTGCTAGAGACCGGGACAGGGCCACCCAAGAGGCCCAGTACTTC. Amino acids: CSARDRDRATQEAQYF.

This chain uses TRBV30 with TRBJ1-6; tentatively, D is TRBD1 (6 bases). CDR1 is GTSNPN, CDR2 SVGIG, per germline (reference sequence). This CDR3 is 16 amino acids long. V shed 4 bases and J shed 5 bases, with 18 bases lying between them. The CDR3 region is CAWNRPQGEHNSPLHF. The CDR3 bases are TGTGCCTGGAACCGACCACAGGGTGAACATAATTCACCCCTCCACTTT. Using reference TRBV30 and TRBJ1-6 for the parts outside the CDR3, the full variable domain is SQTIHQWPATLVQPVGSPLSLECTVEGTSNPNLYWYRQAAGRGLQLLFYSVGIGQISSEVPQNLSASRPQDRQFILSSKKLLLSDSGFYLCAWNRPQGEHNSPLHFGNGTRLTVT.

The chain carries TRBV28 and TRBJ1-2; D is uncertain. The V gene lost 1 base and the J gene lost 8 bases, with 8 bases spanning the gap. CDR3 length equals 12 residues. CDR1 MDHEN and CDR2 SYDVKM come from the germline V gene. The CDR3 nucleotides read TGTGCCAGCAGTTTATTGGACGGAGGCTACACCTTC. This codes for CASSLLDGGYTF.

The chain carries TRBV27 and TRBJ1-6; maybe TRBD1 (5 bases). Germline V gives CDR1 MNHEY, CDR2 SMNVEV (reference sequence). The CDR3 contains 15 residues. The V end lost 6 bases, the J end lost 4 bases, and 13 bases lay between the germline ends. This chain's CDR3 is CASRLPGPYNSPLHF. CDR3 coding DNA: TGTGCCAGCAGACTACCGGGACCTTATAATTCACCCCTCCACTTT.

Many counts were recorded for this clonotype. The chain joins TRBV3-1 to TRBJ2-5; a weak D match, TRBD2 (6 bases). In germline, CDR1 is LGHDT, CDR2 YNNKEL (reference sequence). V lost 4 bases and J lost 12, with 18 bases in between. The CDR3 loop spans 13 amino acids. As DNA, the CDR3 is TGTGCCAGCAGCCGAGCCGGATCTAGCGCAAAGTACTTC. Protein sequence: CASSRAGSSAKYF.

In this sample, this clonotype turned up many times. The CDR3 bases are TGTGCCAGCAGCTTAAGTTTGGGTTTGGACACTGAAGCTTTCTTT. Protein product: CASSLSLGLDTEAFF. The genes are TRBV11-2 and TRBJ1-1; D remains unclear. The germline CDR1 and CDR2 sequences are SGHAT and FQNNGV. CDR3 length equals 15 residues. V was trimmed by 2 bases and J by 3 bases, leaving 13 bases between them.

The chain uses TRBV3-1 and TRBJ2-5; 13 bases are shared with TRBD2. With V trimmed by 4 bases and J by 3 bases, 11 bases remained unmatched. CDR1 LGHDT and CDR2 YNNKEL come from the germline V gene (reference sequence). The CDR3 has 18 amino acids. This chain's CDR3 is CASSLRTSGGLSKETQYF. The CDR3, as DNA: TGTGCCAGCAGCCTCCGGACTAGCGGGGGACTTAGTAAAGAGACCCAGTACTTC.

In this sample, this clonotype turned up a few times. V and J are TRBV30 and TRBJ1-5; tentatively, D is TRBD1 (5 bases). The V gene lost 3 bases and the J gene lost 6 bases, with 15 bases spanning the gap. The CDR3 is 14 residues long. Germline-derived CDR1 and CDR2 are GTSNPN and SVGIG (reference sequence). DNA of the CDR3: TGTGCCTGGAGGGTCGGGGGGGGACGTCAGCCCCAGCATTTT. Its protein is CAWRVGGGRQPQHF.

This clonotype showed up many times. The chain combines TRBV5-1 with TRBJ1-4, with TRBD1 as a possible D gene (6 bases). Trimming took off 5 bases at V and 10 bases at J, with 24 bases between the two ends. Looked up from germline, CDR1 is SGHRS and CDR2 is YFSETQ. The CDR3 contains 16 residues. The CDR3: CASRNVNRDILGKLFF. The CDR3 region has the DNA TGCGCCAGCAGAAACGTAAACCGGGACATACTGGGAAAACTGTTTTTT.

This clonotype was found a few times. V usage is TRBV4-1 and J usage is TRBJ1-4, with 7 bases fitting TRBD1. V trimming: 3 bases; J trimming: 3 bases; junction bases outside the gene matches: 10. The V gene's germline CDR1 is MGHRA and CDR2 YSYEKL. The CDR3 spans 17 residues. CDR3 nucleotides: TGCGCCAGCAGCCACCGGGACAGACTAGCCCCTAATGAAAAACTGTTTTTT. Translating it yields CASSHRDRLAPNEKLFF.

The J gene is TRBJ1-1, the V gene TRBV12-3 or TRBV12-4; D remains unclear. V lost 5 bases and J 0 bases, leaving 13 bases between the germline ends. This CDR3 is 15 amino acids long. The CDR3 is CASSVRTEMNTEAFF. The CDR3 coding sequence is TGTGCCAGCAGTGTGCGGACCGAAATGAACACTGAAGCTTTCTTT.

On this clonotype: At one end the junction does not follow the germline gene, possibly because of a read error. The chain recombines TRBV7-9 with TRBJ2-7, with unresolved D. The germline V gene has CDR1 SEHNR and CDR2 FQNEAQ (reference sequence). The CDR3 is 14 residues long. CDR3 nucleotides: TGTGCCAGCAGCTTAGGTTGGCTCTACTACGAGCAGTGCTTC. As protein: CASSLGWLYYEQCF.

This clonotype has more than one count but fewer than ten. V is TRBV5-1 and J is TRBJ2-3; D unresolved. Looked up from germline, CDR1 is SGHRS and CDR2 is YFSETQ. Trimming removed 0 bases at V and 1 base at J, with 12 bases between. The CDR3 is made up of 16 amino acids. The CDR3 DNA reads as TGCGCCAGCAGCTTGGGAGGATCTAAACGCACAGATACGCAGTATTTT. Its protein is CASSLGGSKRTDTQYF.

V gene TRBV27 combines with J gene TRBJ1-5; D is ambiguous. V was clipped by 0 bases and J by 5 bases, with 5 bases between them. The germline V gene encodes CDR1 MNHEY and CDR2 SMNVEV (reference sequence). CDR3 length equals 13 residues. CDR3 in DNA: TGTGCCAGCAGTTTATCTAGACATCAGCCCCAGCATTTT. It yields the protein CASSLSRHQPQHF.

This clonotype has ten or more counts. CDR3 nucleotide sequence: TGTGCCAGCAGTTACCAGGGGGCCTACGAGCAGTACTTC. This sequence encodes CASSYQGAYEQYF. The chain employs TRBV27 and TRBJ2-7, with 7 bases fitting TRBD1. The CDR3 has 13 amino acids. CDR1 is MNHEY, CDR2 SMNVEV, per germline (reference sequence). V dropped 4 bases and J dropped 2; count of bases not matched to a gene: 2.

In its sample, this clonotype was seen many times. The chain has TRBV2 and TRBJ1-5; a weak D match, TRBD1 (5 bases). There are 15 residues in the CDR3. With 4 bases removed from V and 5 bases from J, the gap between germline ends came to 15 bases. From germline, CDR1 is SNHLY and CDR2 FYNNEI. For the CDR3, the DNA is TGTGCCAGCAGTGTATGGCAGGGTTTTGATCAGCCCCAGCATTTT. Translated, it gives CASSVWQGFDQPQHF. The whole variable domain, remainder taken from reference TRBV2 and TRBJ1-5, is EPEVTQTPSHQVTQMGQEVILRCVPISNHLYFYWYRQILGQKVEFLVSFYNNEISEKSEIFDDQFSVERPDGSNFTLKIRSTKLEDSAMYFCASSVWQGFDQPQHFGDGTRLSIL.

This clonotype appeared a few times. Its ends do not fully match the called genes, so a read error is possible. V gene TRBV5-6 combines with J gene TRBJ2-1; D uncertain. Germline V gene lookup returns CDR1 SGHDT and CDR2 YYEEEE. CDR3 size: 15 residues. CDR3 protein: CASSLQDFSHNEQFF. The CDR3 DNA reads as TGTGCCAGCAGCTTGCAGGATTTCTCCCACAATGAGCAGTTCTTC.

A few counts support this clonotype. The J gene is TRBJ2-2, the V gene TRBV27; D is ambiguous. Germline V gene data show CDR1 as MNHEY and CDR2 as SMNVEV (reference sequence). Trimming took off 4 bases at V and 0 bases at J, with 12 bases between the two ends. This CDR3 has 16 amino acids. CDR3 loop: CASSSRGRTNTGELFF. The CDR3 DNA reads TGTGCCAGCAGTTCTCGTGGACGGACGAACACCGGGGAGCTGTTTTTT.

This chain uses TRBV10-3 with TRBJ1-3; D remains ambiguous. The CDR3 sequence is 13 residues long. Looked up from germline, CDR1 is ENHRY and CDR2 is SYGVKD. V gave up 10 bases and J gave up 0 bases, with 10 bases separating them. The CDR3 loop is CATEQSSGNTIYF. The CDR3 DNA follows: TGTGCCACCGAACAGTCCTCTGGAAACACCATATATTTT.

This clonotype was detected many times. The chain employs TRBV5-1 and TRBJ1-2; 8 positions match TRBD1. Trimming at V came to 0 bases and at J to 4 bases, leaving 2 bases not matched to a gene. This CDR3 has 14 residues. Germline CDR1 is SGHRS and CDR2 is YFSETQ. The chain's CDR3 is CASSLAGGIYGYTF. The CDR3 bases are TGCGCCAGCAGCTTGGCAGGGGGCATCTATGGCTACACCTTC. The full variable domain, completed using reference TRBV5-1 and TRBJ1-2, is KAGVTQTPRYLIKTRGQQVTLSCSPISGHRSVSWYQQTPGQGLQFLFEYFSETQRNKGNFPGRFSGRQFSNSRSEMNVSTLELGDSALYLCASSLAGGIYGYTFGSGTRLTVV.

This clonotype was counted between two and nine times. The rearrangement links TRBV15 to TRBJ2-5; D is undetermined. The V and J ends lost 1 base and 3 bases respectively, with 3 bases between them. Germline CDR1 reads LNHNV; CDR2 reads YYDKDF (reference sequence). CDR3 length: 12 residues. As DNA, the CDR3 is TGTGCCACCAGCAGAGCGGAAGAGACCCAGTACTTC. It yields the protein CATSRAEETQYF.

This chain uses TRBV4-1 with TRBJ1-1; D might be TRBD1 (5 bases). Germline CDR1 and CDR2: MGHRA and YSYEKL. The germline V and J ends were trimmed by 0 bases and 4 bases, with 9 bases remaining between them. This CDR3 has 14 amino acids. CDR3 bases: TGCGCCAGCAGCCAAGAAGGGACGGGCACTGAAGCTTTCTTT. Its protein is CASSQEGTGTEAFF.

The chain carries TRBV7-2 and TRBJ1-2; 7 nucleotides align to TRBD1. The CDR3 runs 14 residues. Germline-derived CDR1 and CDR2 are SGHTA and FQGNSA. V was clipped by 1 base and J by 8 bases; unmatched bases: 7. CDR3 nucleotide sequence: TGTGCCAGCAGCTTAGTCCAAGGGGGCTGGGGCTACACCTTC. Protein: CASSLVQGGWGYTF.

This rearrangement joins TRBV5-4 to TRBJ1-1, with D possibly being TRBD1 (5 bases). Deletions cut 0 bases from V and 0 bases from J, with 9 bases between. In germline, CDR1 is SGHNT, CDR2 YYREEE (reference sequence). The CDR3 is 15 amino acids. DNA for the CDR3: TGTGCCAGCAGCTTGGAGAGACAGATGAACACTGAAGCTTTCTTT. Amino acid sequence: CASSLERQMNTEAFF.

The sample holds many counts of this clonotype. Relative to the germline gene, one junction end is altered; a read error may explain this. The gene calls are TRBV20-1 and TRBJ2-4; D might be TRBD2 (5 bases). CDR1 is DFQATT and CDR2 is SNEGSKA in the germline V gene (reference sequence). The CDR3 is 15 residues long. The CDR3 is CSARDVGESKNIQYF. The CDR3 region has the DNA TGCAGTGCCAGAGACGTGGGAGAGAGCAAAAACATTCAGTACTTC.

This clonotype has at least ten counts. This chain joins TRBV30 and TRBJ2-1; 10 bases are a match to TRBD2. Germline loops: CDR1 GTSNPN, CDR2 SVGIG (reference sequence). This CDR3 comprises 15 residues. With V trimmed by 4 bases and J by 1 base, 4 bases remained unmatched. The CDR3 DNA reads as TGTGCCTGGAACAAGCGGGAGGGGTCCTACAATGAGCAGTTCTTC. It is translated as CAWNKREGSYNEQFF.